This T cell receptor (beta chain) appears in the sequencing data of a study of breast tumors, draining lymph nodes, adjacent tissues. Overall study findings and caveats: Tumor and nontumor repertoires were significantly more similar in luminal-like than in basal-like breast cancer. The data were judged consistent with most tumor T cells coming from lymph node and expanding in tumor.

Each CDR3 protein is one row after TCRdb ran MiXCR on the multiplex PCR reads. Here the sample spans 14,000 to 15,000 distinct CDR3 sequences, approximately 50% being singletons. This clonotype was observed at least ten times. Its antigen remains unidentified. The V segment lost 4 bases and the J segment 4 bases; nucleotides outside the gene matches: 8. Germline CDR1 MNHEY, CDR2 SVGAGI. This CDR3 has 15 residues. The clonotype originates from a female donor with breast cancer. Some clones in this sample may be carry-over from other donors' samples. This sequence joins TRBV6-5 and TRBJ2-5; 8 bases are shared with TRBD2. Input material: tumor-adjacent breast tissue. The CDR3 DNA reads TGTGCCAGCAGTTCCCGGACTAGCCCCGGAGAGACCCAGTACTTC. As protein: CASSSRTSPGETQYF.